The following is a T cell receptor (beta chain) sequence with its context. Its cognate antigen is unknown. Germline V gives CDR1 PRHDT, CDR2 FYEKMQ (reference sequence). The length of the CDR3 is 14 residues. V lost 3 bases and J 3 bases, leaving 9 bases between the germline ends. The sample is drawn from a study of T cell repertoires in cytomegalovirus infection. Study at large: From public TCR beta signatures came an indication of both CMV infection and matching HLA type. Study observations and caveats: Dominant in the ex vivo response were TCR beta clonotypes restricted by HLA-C and specific for CMV. Pooled public TCR beta family frequency picked out CMV carriers with the relevant HLA.

TCRdb used MiXCR to reprocess the reads, holding one entry per CDR3 protein. Seen here are roughly 250,000 distinct CDR3 sequences, over 20% observed once, and the top ten hold 15% to 20%. The sample consisted of CD8+ T cells from PBMCs. This TCR came from a human donor in good health (CMV status not recorded). Some clones in this sample may be carry-over from other donors' samples. This sequence joins TRBV13 and TRBJ2-1; D may be TRBD1 (6 bases). CDR3 in DNA: TGTGCCAGCAGCTTCGAGACAGGCTACAATGAGCAGTTCTTC. Protein: CASSFETGYNEQFF.